These 2 T cell receptor beta chains share one sample of origin, sequenced in a study of T cell responses to AZD1222 COVID-19 vaccine. Some clones are missing from TCRdb's copy, which holds only in-frame ones; the method was immunoSEQ multiplex PCR. This sample carries roughly 43,000 clones, about 82% of them seen once, and the ten largest clones take approximately 21%. Sample: peripheral blood, taken 28 days after the second dose of the MenACWY control vaccine. The origin of the receptors is an adult who received the MenACWY meningococcal vaccine as a control.

CDR3 residues: CASSWPGQGNTGELFF. DNA for the CDR3: TGCGCCAGCAGCTGGCCGGGACAGGGTAACACCGGGGAGCTGTTTTTT. The chain employs TRBV5-1 and TRBJ2-2; 9 bases match TRBD1. Germline lookup yields CDR1 SGHRS and CDR2 YFSETQ. The CDR3 loop spans 16 amino acids. Losses at the gene ends were 3 bases for V and 2 bases for J; bases not matched to a gene: 5.

This clone was seen a single time. J is TRBJ1-6 and V is TRBV6-2 or TRBV6-3; 8 bases line up with TRBD1. Germline lookup yields CDR1 MNHEY and CDR2 SVGEGT. The CDR3 is 16 amino acids. The V and J ends lost 2 bases and 7 bases, in that order; junction bases with no gene match: 7. The chain's CDR3 is CASSYLPTGGNSPLHF. CDR3 DNA: TGTGCCAGCAGTTACCTCCCTACAGGGGGAAATTCACCCCTCCACTTT.